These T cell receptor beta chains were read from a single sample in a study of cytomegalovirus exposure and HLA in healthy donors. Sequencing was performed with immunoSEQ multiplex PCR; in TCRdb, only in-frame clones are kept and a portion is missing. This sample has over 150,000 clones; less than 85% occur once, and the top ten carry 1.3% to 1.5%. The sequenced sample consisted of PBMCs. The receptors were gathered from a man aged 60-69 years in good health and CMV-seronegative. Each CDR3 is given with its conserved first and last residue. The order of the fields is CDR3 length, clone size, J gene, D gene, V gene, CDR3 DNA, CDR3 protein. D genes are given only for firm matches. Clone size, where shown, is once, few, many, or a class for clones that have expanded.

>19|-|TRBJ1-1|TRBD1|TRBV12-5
TGTGCTAGTGGTTCGACGTACCTGACAGGGGAAAACAAGGACACTGAAGCTTTCTTT
CASGSTYLTGENKDTEAFF
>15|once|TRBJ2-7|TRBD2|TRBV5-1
TGCGCCAGCAGCGGAACTAGCGGGAGTGCCCACGAGCAGTACTTC
CASSGTSGSAHEQYF
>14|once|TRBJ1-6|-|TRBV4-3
TGCGCCAGCAGCCAAGAACCCGGGAGTTCACCCCTCCACTTT
CASSQEPGSSPLHF
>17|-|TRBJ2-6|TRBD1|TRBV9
TGTGCCAGCAGCCCGACCGGGACAGGGAGCGGGGCCAACGTCCTGACTTTC
CASSPTGTGSGANVLTF
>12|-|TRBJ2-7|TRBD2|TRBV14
TGTGCCAGCGGGACTAGCGGCTACGAGCAGTACTTC
CASGTSGYEQYF
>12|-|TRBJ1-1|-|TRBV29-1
TGCAGCGTTGGGCCCGGGAGCACTGAAGCTTTCTTT
CSVGPGSTEAFF
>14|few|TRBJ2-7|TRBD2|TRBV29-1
TGCAGCGTCCTCAAGACTAGCGGGGGTGACGAGCAGTACTTC
CSVLKTSGGDEQYF
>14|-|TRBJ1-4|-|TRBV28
TGTGCCAGCAGTTGGTCAGGGGAAGGAGAAAAACTGTTTTTT
CASSWSGEGEKLFF
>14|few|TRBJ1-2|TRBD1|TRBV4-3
TGCGCCAGCAGCCAATGGACAGGGGCGGTTGGCTACACCTTC
CASSQWTGAVGYTF
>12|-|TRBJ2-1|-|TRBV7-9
TGTGCCAGTGACAGGATGGGCAGTGAGCAGTTCTTC
CASDRMGSEQFF
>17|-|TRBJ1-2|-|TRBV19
TGTGCCAGTAGTATAGCGCACCAGGGGAGACCTAACTATGGCTACACCTTC
CASSIAHQGRPNYGYTF
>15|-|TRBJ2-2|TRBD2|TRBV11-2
TGTGCCAGCAGTTGGACTAGCGGAAACACCGGGGAGCTGTTTTTT
CASSWTSGNTGELFF
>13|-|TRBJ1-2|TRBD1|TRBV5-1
TGCGCCAGCAGCCGACAGGGCGCCTATGGCTACACCTTC
CASSRQGAYGYTF
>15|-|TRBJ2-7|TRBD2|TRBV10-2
TGCGCCAGCAGTGAGGGACTAGCGGGGGTCTACGAGCAGTACTTC
CASSEGLAGVYEQYF
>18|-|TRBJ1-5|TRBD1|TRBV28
TGTGCCAGCAGTCCGGGACAGGGGATAGGCAGTAGTGATCAGCCCCAGCATTTT
CASSPGQGIGSSDQPQHF
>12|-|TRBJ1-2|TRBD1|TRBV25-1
TGTGCCACGATTGGGACAGGCGATGGCTACACCTTC
CATIGTGDGYTF
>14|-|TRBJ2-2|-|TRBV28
TGTGCCAGCAGTTTAGGGAGTCCCACCGGGGAGCTGTTTTTT
CASSLGSPTGELFF
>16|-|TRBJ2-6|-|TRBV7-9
TGTTCCAGCAGTTCGACTGATAACTCTGGGGCCAACGTCCTGACTTTC
CSSSSTDNSGANVLTF
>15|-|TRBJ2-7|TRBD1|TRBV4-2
TGTGCCAGCAGCCAATCAGGGACAGGGGGCCGCGAGCAGTACTTC
CASSQSGTGGREQYF
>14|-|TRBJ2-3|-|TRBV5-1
TGCGCCAGCAGCTTGGTGCAGGGAATAGATACGCAGTATTTT
CASSLVQGIDTQYF